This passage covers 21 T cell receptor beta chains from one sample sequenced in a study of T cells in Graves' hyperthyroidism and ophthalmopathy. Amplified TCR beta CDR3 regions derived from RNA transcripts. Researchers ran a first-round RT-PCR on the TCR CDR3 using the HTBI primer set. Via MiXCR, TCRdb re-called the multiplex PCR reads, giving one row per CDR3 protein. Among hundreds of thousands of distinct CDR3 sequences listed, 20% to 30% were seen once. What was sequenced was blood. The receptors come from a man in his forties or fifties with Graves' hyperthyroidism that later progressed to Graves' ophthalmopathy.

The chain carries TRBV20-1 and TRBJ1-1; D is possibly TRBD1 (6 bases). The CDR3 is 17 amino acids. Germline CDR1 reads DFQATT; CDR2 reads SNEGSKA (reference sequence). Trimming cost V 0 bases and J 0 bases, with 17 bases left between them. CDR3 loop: CSARDRRDKTMNTEAFF. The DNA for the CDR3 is TGCAGTGCTAGAGATCGCAGGGACAAGACCATGAACACTGAAGCTTTCTTT.

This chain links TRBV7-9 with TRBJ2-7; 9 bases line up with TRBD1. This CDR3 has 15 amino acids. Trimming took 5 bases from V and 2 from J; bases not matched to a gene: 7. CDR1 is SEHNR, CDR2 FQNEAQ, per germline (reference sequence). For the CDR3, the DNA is TGTGCCAGCAGCGGGGCACAGGGGGCTACCTACGAGCAGTACTTC. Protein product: CASSGAQGATYEQYF.

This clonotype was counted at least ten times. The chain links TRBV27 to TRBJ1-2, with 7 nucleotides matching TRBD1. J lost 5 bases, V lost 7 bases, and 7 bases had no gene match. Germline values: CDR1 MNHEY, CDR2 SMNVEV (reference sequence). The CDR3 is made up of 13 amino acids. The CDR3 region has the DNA TGTGCCAGCAAAGAGGACAGGAGATATGGCTACACCTTC. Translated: CASKEDRRYGYTF.

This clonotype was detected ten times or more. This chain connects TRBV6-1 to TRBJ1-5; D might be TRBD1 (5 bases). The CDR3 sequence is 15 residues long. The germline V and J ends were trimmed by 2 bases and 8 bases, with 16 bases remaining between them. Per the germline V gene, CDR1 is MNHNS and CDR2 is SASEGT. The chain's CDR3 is CASSELRTMAKPQHF. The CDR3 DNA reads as TGTGCCAGCAGTGAACTCAGGACAATGGCAAAGCCCCAGCATTTT.

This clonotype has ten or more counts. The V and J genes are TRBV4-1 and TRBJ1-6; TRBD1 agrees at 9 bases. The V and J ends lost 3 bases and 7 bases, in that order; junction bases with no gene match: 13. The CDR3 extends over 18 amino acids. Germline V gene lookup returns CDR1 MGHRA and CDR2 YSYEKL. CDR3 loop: CASSHPSHRGHLNSPLHF. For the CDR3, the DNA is TGCGCCAGCAGCCATCCTTCACACAGGGGGCATCTAAATTCACCCCTCCACTTT.

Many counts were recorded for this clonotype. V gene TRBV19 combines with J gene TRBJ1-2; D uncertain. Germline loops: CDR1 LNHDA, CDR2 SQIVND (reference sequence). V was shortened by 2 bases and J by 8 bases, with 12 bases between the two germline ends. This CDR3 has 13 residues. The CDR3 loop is CASSIPSPRGYTF. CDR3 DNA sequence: TGTGCCAGTAGTATACCGTCCCCAAGAGGCTACACCTTC.

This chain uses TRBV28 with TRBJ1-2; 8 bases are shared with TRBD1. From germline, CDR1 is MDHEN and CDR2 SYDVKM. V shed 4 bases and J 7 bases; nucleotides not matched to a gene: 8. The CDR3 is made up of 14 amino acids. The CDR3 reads CASSWFQGAGGYTF. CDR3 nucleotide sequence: TGTGCCAGCAGTTGGTTCCAGGGGGCTGGTGGCTACACCTTC.

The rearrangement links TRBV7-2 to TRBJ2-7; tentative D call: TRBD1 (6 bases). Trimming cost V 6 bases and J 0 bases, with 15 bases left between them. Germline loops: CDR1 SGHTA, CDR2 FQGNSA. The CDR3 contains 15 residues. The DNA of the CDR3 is TGTGCCAGCAGTCCCTTCTGGGACAACTCCTACGAGCAGTACTTC. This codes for CASSPFWDNSYEQYF.

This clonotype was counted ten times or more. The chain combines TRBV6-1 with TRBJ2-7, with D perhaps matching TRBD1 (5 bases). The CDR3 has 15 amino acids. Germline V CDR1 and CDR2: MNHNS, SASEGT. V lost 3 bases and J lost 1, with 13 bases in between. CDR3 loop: CASSDGAGLSYEQYF. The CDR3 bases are TGTGCCAGCAGTGATGGGGCAGGGCTTTCCTACGAGCAGTACTTC.

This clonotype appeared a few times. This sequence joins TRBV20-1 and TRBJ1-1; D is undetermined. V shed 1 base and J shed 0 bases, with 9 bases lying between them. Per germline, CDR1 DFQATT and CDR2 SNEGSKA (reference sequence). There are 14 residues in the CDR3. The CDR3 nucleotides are TGCAGTGCTAGAGTGCAGAGCATGAACACTGAAGCTTTCTTT. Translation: CSARVQSMNTEAFF.

The CDR3 DNA sequence: TGTGCCAGCAGTCCAGGACAGGGAGGGGGAGCTTTCTTT. This encodes CASSPGQGGGAFF. This chain links TRBV12-3 or TRBV12-4 with TRBJ1-1; 8 positions match TRBD1. CDR3 length: 13 residues. Trimming removed 5 bases from V and 10 bases from J; junction bases left unmatched: 9.

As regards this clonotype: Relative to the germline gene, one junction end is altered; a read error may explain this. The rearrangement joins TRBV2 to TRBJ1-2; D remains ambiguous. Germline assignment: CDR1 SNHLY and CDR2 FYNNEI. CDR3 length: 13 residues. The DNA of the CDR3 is TGTGCCAGCAGTGAAGCCGGTAACTATGGCTCCACCTTC. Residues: CASSEAGNYGSTF.

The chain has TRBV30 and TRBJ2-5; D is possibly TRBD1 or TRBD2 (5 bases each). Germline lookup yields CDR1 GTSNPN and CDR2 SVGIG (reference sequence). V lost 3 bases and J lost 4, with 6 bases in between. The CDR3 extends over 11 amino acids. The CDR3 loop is CAWSGAETQYF. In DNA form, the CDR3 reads TGTGCCTGGAGCGGGGCAGAGACCCAGTACTTC.

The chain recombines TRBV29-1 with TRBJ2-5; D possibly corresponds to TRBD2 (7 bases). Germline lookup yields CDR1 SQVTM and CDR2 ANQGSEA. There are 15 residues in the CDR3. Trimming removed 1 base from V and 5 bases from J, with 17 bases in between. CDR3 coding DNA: TGCAGCGTTGAAGTTCCGGGGGGCGCCGGTGAGACCCAGTACTTC. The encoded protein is CSVEVPGGAGETQYF.

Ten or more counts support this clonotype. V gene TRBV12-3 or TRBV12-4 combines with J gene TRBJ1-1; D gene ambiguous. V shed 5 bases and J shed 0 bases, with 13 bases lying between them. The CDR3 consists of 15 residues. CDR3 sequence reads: CASSITSGMNTEAFF. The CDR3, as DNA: TGTGCCAGCAGTATCACATCGGGTATGAACACTGAAGCTTTCTTT.

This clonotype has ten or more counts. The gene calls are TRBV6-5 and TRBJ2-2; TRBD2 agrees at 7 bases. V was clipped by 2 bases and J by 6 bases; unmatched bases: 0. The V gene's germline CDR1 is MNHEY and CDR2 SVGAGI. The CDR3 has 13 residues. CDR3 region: CASSYGGAGELFF. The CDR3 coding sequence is TGTGCCAGCAGTTACGGGGGGGCCGGGGAGCTGTTTTTT.

The CDR3 here is CSAAPGVNQPQHF. CDR3 bases: TGCAGTGCGGCCCCCGGCGTTAATCAGCCCCAGCATTTT. The chain uses TRBV20-1 and TRBJ1-5; no clear D. V lost 6 bases and J lost 4, with 13 bases in between. Germline CDR1 is DFQATT and CDR2 is SNEGSKA (reference sequence). The CDR3 totals 13 residues.

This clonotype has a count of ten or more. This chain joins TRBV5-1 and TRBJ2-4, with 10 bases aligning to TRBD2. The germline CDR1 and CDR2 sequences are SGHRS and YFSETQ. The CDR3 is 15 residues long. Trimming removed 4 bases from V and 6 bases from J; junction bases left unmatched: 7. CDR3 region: CASSPASGRVNIQYF. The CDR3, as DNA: TGCGCCAGCAGCCCCGCTAGCGGGAGAGTAAACATTCAGTACTTC.

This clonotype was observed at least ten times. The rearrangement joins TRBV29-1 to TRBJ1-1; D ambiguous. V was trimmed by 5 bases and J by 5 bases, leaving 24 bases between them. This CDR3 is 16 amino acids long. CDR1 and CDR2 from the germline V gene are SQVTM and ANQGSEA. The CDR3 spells CSVRFVRDIDRTEAFF. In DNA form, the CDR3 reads TGCAGCGTTAGATTTGTCCGGGATATCGATCGGACTGAAGCTTTCTTT. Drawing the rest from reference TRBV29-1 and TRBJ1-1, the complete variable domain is SAVISQKPSRDICQRGTSLTIQCQVDSQVTMMFWYRQQPGQSLTLIATANQGSEATYESGFVIDKFPISRPNLTFSTLTVSNMSPEDSSIYLCSVRFVRDIDRTEAFFGQGTRLTVV.

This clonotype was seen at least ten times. The CDR3 DNA reads TGTGCCAGCAGTTACGACGGACCAAACACCGGGGAGCTGTTTTTT. It encodes CASSYDGPNTGELFF. This rearrangement joins TRBV6-2 or TRBV6-3 to TRBJ2-2; D gene ambiguous. The length of the CDR3 is 15 residues. V was pared by 2 bases and J by 2 bases, with 9 bases between. The germline CDR1 and CDR2 sequences are MNHEY and SVGEGT.

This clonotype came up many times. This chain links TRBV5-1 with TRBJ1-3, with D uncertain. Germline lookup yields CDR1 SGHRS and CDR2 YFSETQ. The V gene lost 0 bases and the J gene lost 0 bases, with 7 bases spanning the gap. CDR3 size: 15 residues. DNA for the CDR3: TGCGCCAGCAGCTTGGCCGACTACTCTGGAAACACCATATATTTT. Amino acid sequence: CASSLADYSGNTIYF. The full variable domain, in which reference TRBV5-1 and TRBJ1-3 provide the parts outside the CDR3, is KAGVTQTPRYLIKTRGQQVTLSCSPISGHRSVSWYQQTPGQGLQFLFEYFSETQRNKGNFPGRFSGRQFSNSRSEMNVSTLELGDSALYLCASSLADYSGNTIYFGEGSWLTVV.